This TCR beta chain stems from a study of human T cells and chemical hapten exposure. Background on the study: An area of 2 cm by roughly 2 cm on upper inner arm skin received 2% DPC for sensitization.

There are many counts of this clonotype. Its antigen is still unknown. Time point in this sample: patch test 3, about 24 weeks after DPC sensitization. Documented treatment: therapeutic diphenylcyclopropenone sensitization with weekly scalp DPC. Overall study findings and caveats: Expanded TCRs made up significantly more big CDR3 similarity clusters than controls did.

Each cDNA molecule in the library carried unique molecular identifiers. From the RACE reads, TCRdb called clonotypes with MiXCR, one entry per CDR3 protein. The sample holds just under 65,000 distinct CDR3 sequences, about 11% seen once. The clonotype was recovered from a woman younger than 45 with alopecia areata. Some clones in this sample may be carry-over from other donors' samples. The sequencing used whole blood, collected in connection with sensitization to the hapten diphenylcyclopropenone (DPC).

Here the CDR3 DNA reads TGTGCCAGCAGTTGGGGACAGCTCAATCAGCCCCAGCATTTT. It translates to CASSWGQLNQPQHF. This chain uses TRBV6-2 or TRBV6-3 with TRBJ1-5, with 7 bases lining up with TRBD1. The CDR3 is 14 amino acids. Germline V gene data show CDR1 as MNHEY and CDR2 as SVGEGT. V shed 4 bases, J shed 3 bases, and the junction held 3 bases outside the gene matches.